This entry features one T cell receptor (beta chain) sequence. Its antigen remains unidentified. This record comes from a study of memory B cells and T cells in multiple sclerosis. Using immunoSEQ multiplex PCR, the repertoire was profiled, and TCRdb retains in-frame clones only, with some absent. The sample has roughly 30,000 clones, roughly 86% seen once. CFSE-dim autoproliferating and CFSE-high non-proliferating T cells from unstimulated culture were sequenced separately. Cultures began with some 49 million CFSE-labeled PBMCs, unstimulated for about 7 days, with replicate wells pooled. V was shortened by 2 bases and J by 0 bases, with 12 bases between the two germline ends. The germline V gene has CDR1 SGHRS and CDR2 YFSETQ. The CDR3 loop spans 16 amino acids.

This chain uses TRBV5-1 with TRBJ2-1; D is possibly TRBD2 (5 bases). Sequenced material: PBMCs from blood kept in culture. This clonotype originated in a human donor with multiple sclerosis. The CDR3 nucleotides read TGCGCCAGCAGCTTTACCGAGACTACCTCCTACAATGAGCAGTTCTTC. It specifies CASSFTETTSYNEQFF.